The 30 T cell receptor beta chains presented below share a single source sample, sequenced in a study of patients and donors after allogeneic stem cell transplantation. MiXCR was run by TCRdb on the RT-PCR reads, yielding one entry per CDR3 protein. The repertoire consists of roughly 940,000 distinct CDR3 sequences, with 18% occurring once and the leading ten covering under 6.5%. The sample consisted of blood, either unsorted or a sorted T cell fraction (not recorded which). The receptors originated from a human donor who was either an allogeneic HSCT recipient or a stem cell or donor lymphocyte infusion donor (not recorded which). It is not recorded whose cells these are; they may come from a transplant donor.

This clonotype was seen ten or more times. The chain has TRBV12-3 or TRBV12-4 and TRBJ1-5, with 7 bases aligning to TRBD1. The trim removed 6 bases at V and 3 bases at J, leaving 5 bases unmatched. This CDR3 is 14 amino acids long. The CDR3 nucleotides are TGTGCCAGCAGGCAGGGGGTGATCAATCAGCCCCAGCATTTT. It codes for CASRQGVINQPQHF.

This clonotype turned up a few times. This rearrangement joins TRBV15 to TRBJ2-1, with 10 bases identical to TRBD2. Trimming cost V 1 base and J 2 bases; bases outside gene matches: 5. CDR3 length equals 17 residues. Germline V CDR1 and CDR2: LNHNV, YYDKDF (reference sequence). The CDR3 region is CATSRVGSGGPYNEQFF. CDR3 in DNA: TGTGCCACCAGCAGAGTGGGTAGCGGGGGGCCCTACAATGAGCAGTTCTTC.

The genes are TRBV6-2 or TRBV6-3 and TRBJ2-1; 7 bases are shared with TRBD1. CDR1 and CDR2 (germline): MNHEY, SVGEGT. V lost 2 bases to trimming and J lost 4 bases; unmatched junction nucleotides: 11. This CDR3 has 17 amino acids. The CDR3 spells CASSYHRQGSRYNEQFF. CDR3 DNA: TGTGCCAGCAGTTACCATCGACAGGGATCAAGATACAATGAGCAGTTCTTC.

The chain couples TRBV20-1 to TRBJ1-2; 8 bases line up with TRBD1. This CDR3 comprises 17 residues. The germline V gene encodes CDR1 DFQATT and CDR2 SNEGSKA (reference sequence). V lost 0 bases and J lost 6; bases outside the gene matches: 15. The CDR3 here is CSARDWVGRGRIDGYTF. CDR3 nucleotide sequence: TGCAGTGCTAGAGATTGGGTGGGCAGGGGGCGGATCGATGGCTACACCTTC.

This clonotype was seen a handful of times. The chain is built from TRBV9 and TRBJ2-5, with TRBD1 matching over 9 bases. In germline, CDR1 is SGDLS, CDR2 YYNGEE. The CDR3 spans 16 residues. Trimming at V came to 0 bases and at J to 0 bases, leaving 3 bases not matched to a gene. The DNA for the CDR3 is TGTGCCAGCAGCGTAGGGGACAGGGCCCACCAAGAGACCCAGTACTTC. The encoded protein is CASSVGDRAHQETQYF.

The rearrangement links TRBV7-9 to TRBJ1-5, with no clear D. The CDR3 contains 13 residues. The V end lost 5 bases, the J end lost 7 bases, and 12 bases lay between the germline ends. The germline gives CDR1 SEHNR, CDR2 FQNEAQ (reference sequence). As DNA, the CDR3 is TGTGCCAGCAGCGCGCAATTAGGGCAGCCCCAGCATTTT. The encoded protein is CASSAQLGQPQHF.

This clonotype was found a few times. J is TRBJ2-2 and V is TRBV7-9, with D unclear. Germline V CDR1 and CDR2: SEHNR, FQNEAQ (reference sequence). Trimming cost V 5 bases and J 4 bases, with 5 bases left between them. There are 12 residues in the CDR3. The CDR3: CASSGITGELFF. The CDR3 bases are TGTGCCAGCAGCGGGATCACCGGGGAGCTGTTTTTT.

This clonotype appeared once. The CDR3, as DNA: TGCAGTGCAGTAGCGGGGGCCGTTGGGGAGACCCAGTACTTC. Translating it yields CSAVAGAVGETQYF. V is TRBV20-1 and J is TRBJ2-5; 9 positions match TRBD2. This CDR3 is built from 14 residues. V shed 6 bases, J shed 5 bases, and the junction held 10 bases outside the gene matches. CDR1 is DFQATT and CDR2 is SNEGSKA in the germline V gene (reference sequence).

The chain joins TRBV6-1 to TRBJ1-1; maybe TRBD1 (6 bases). The germline gives CDR1 MNHNS, CDR2 SASEGT. The CDR3 is 16 amino acids. Trimming shortened V by 6 bases and J by 0 bases, and 17 bases separated the two germline ends. In DNA form, the CDR3 reads TGTGCCAGCAGGGTTAAGGCTGGGGGGCTGAACACTGAAGCTTTCTTT. Its protein product is CASRVKAGGLNTEAFF.

The chain links TRBV7-9 to TRBJ2-1; the D gene is possibly TRBD1 (6 bases). Germline V lookup: CDR1 SEHNR, CDR2 FQNEAQ (reference sequence). The CDR3 has 17 amino acids. Between the trimmed V and J ends, which lost 5 bases and 0 bases, there was a span of 17 bases. In nucleotides, the CDR3 is TGTGCCAGCAGCCCTCCCTTCGGGACACACTCCTACAATGAGCAGTTCTTC. This translates into CASSPPFGTHSYNEQFF.

This clonotype was counted between two and nine times. The chain couples TRBV25-1 to TRBJ2-3; tentatively, D is TRBD2 (6 bases). The germline CDR1 and CDR2 sequences are MGHDK and SYGVNS. The CDR3 is 14 residues long. The germline V and J ends were trimmed by 5 bases and 1 base, with 10 bases remaining between them. CDR3 sequence (DNA): TGTGCCAGCAGTATTCCGGGGGGCACAGATACGCAGTATTTT. Its protein product is CASSIPGGTDTQYF.

The chain employs TRBV5-1 and TRBJ1-1, with D possibly TRBD1 on 5 matching bases. Germline V gene sequence: CDR1 SGHRS, CDR2 YFSETQ. The CDR3 has 13 amino acids. The V gene lost 2 bases and the J gene lost 6 bases, with 11 bases spanning the gap. CDR3 sequence reads: CASSLGVVAEAFF. DNA for the CDR3: TGCGCCAGCAGCTTAGGGGTAGTAGCTGAAGCTTTCTTT.

This sequence joins TRBV5-5 and TRBJ1-2; no firm D call. Trimming shortened V by 4 bases and J by 2 bases, and 15 bases separated the two germline ends. The CDR3 loop spans 15 amino acids. The germline CDR1 and CDR2 sequences are SGHKS and YYEKEE (reference sequence). Here the CDR3 reads CASSIHDGFNYGYTF. CDR3 bases: TGTGCCAGCAGCATCCACGACGGATTCAACTATGGCTACACCTTC.

This clonotype was observed a few times. The chain links TRBV6-1 to TRBJ1-5; 10 nucleotides agree with TRBD1. V lost 5 bases to trimming and J lost 4 bases; unmatched junction nucleotides: 8. Germline V gene lookup returns CDR1 MNHNS and CDR2 SASEGT. The CDR3 covers 16 residues. The CDR3 coding sequence is TGTGCCAGCAGTCGACAGGGGGCTCAGGGTAATCAGCCCCAGCATTTT. Its translation is CASSRQGAQGNQPQHF.

The J gene is TRBJ1-6, the V gene TRBV9; D is unclear. This CDR3 spans 14 amino acids. The ends were cut back, 0 bases at V and 7 bases at J, with 8 bases in the middle. CDR1 SGDLS and CDR2 YYNGEE come from the germline V gene. The CDR3 loop is CASSVETLNSPLHF. In DNA form, the CDR3 reads TGTGCCAGCAGCGTAGAGACACTGAATTCACCCCTCCACTTT.

This clonotype was recorded many times. The chain has TRBV12-3 or TRBV12-4 and TRBJ1-2, with 8 bases lining up with TRBD1. Germline trimming cut 3 bases from V and 8 bases from J; bases unmatched to any gene: 5. The CDR3 consists of 13 residues. The CDR3 region is CASSFQGARGYTF. In DNA form, the CDR3 reads TGTGCCAGCAGTTTCCAGGGGGCGCGGGGCTACACCTTC.

The J gene is TRBJ1-3, the V gene TRBV20-1; a possible D gene is TRBD1 (5 bases). Deletions cut 3 bases from V and 11 bases from J, with 11 bases between. The length of the CDR3 is 11 residues. Germline CDR1 and CDR2: DFQATT and SNEGSKA (reference sequence). In DNA form, the CDR3 reads TGCAGTGCTAGCAGGGAGGGCGCCATATATTTT. This codes for CSASREGAIYF.

The rearrangement uses TRBV3-1 and TRBJ1-5; no definite D call. Trimming cost V 2 bases and J 2 bases, with 13 bases left between them. The CDR3 has 16 amino acids. Germline values: CDR1 LGHDT, CDR2 YNNKEL (reference sequence). CDR3 sequence reads: CASSQLGGSGNQPQHF. The CDR3 DNA reads TGTGCCAGCAGCCAATTGGGTGGGTCGGGCAATCAGCCCCAGCATTTT.

The sample holds many counts of this clonotype. The chain recombines TRBV5-1 with TRBJ2-2; 7 positions match TRBD1. With V trimmed by 7 bases and J by 5 bases, 5 bases remained unmatched. Germline values: CDR1 SGHRS, CDR2 YFSETQ. The CDR3 extends over 13 amino acids. CDR3 in amino acids: CASDQQGTGELFF. CDR3 coding DNA: TGCGCCAGCGACCAACAGGGGACCGGGGAGCTGTTTTTT.

This clonotype turned up a few times. The CDR3 DNA is TGTGCCATCAGTGACCCACGGACGTTCTCCTACGAGCAGTACTTC. Translation: CAISDPRTFSYEQYF. V and J are TRBV10-3 and TRBJ2-7; D gene uncertain. The CDR3 length is 15 residues. From germline, CDR1 is ENHRY and CDR2 SYGVKD. V shed 3 bases and J shed 0 bases, with 12 bases lying between them.

The chain employs TRBV6-5 and TRBJ2-3, with TRBD2 matching over 14 bases. This CDR3 has 19 residues. J lost 1 base, V lost 2 bases, and 8 bases had no gene match. Germline CDR1 and CDR2: MNHEY and SVGAGI. The CDR3 DNA reads as TGTGCCAGCAGTTACCCGCGACCGGGACTAGCGGGAGGCACAGATACGCAGTATTTT. Its translation: CASSYPRPGLAGGTDTQYF.

The chain links TRBV5-1 to TRBJ2-1, with a weak D call TRBD1 (5 bases). Germline lookup yields CDR1 SGHRS and CDR2 YFSETQ. Trimming removed 2 bases at V and 9 bases at J, with 15 bases between. The CDR3 has 14 amino acids. In DNA, the CDR3 is TGCGCCAGCAGCTTTGCAGGGTTACCGGGTGAGCAGTTCTTC. It codes for CASSFAGLPGEQFF.

For the CDR3, the DNA is TGTGCCAGCAGCTTGGGCCCAAGTAGCAATCAGCCCCAGCATTTT. It encodes CASSLGPSSNQPQHF. This chain connects TRBV5-6 to TRBJ1-5; D is ambiguous. Trimming took off 0 bases at V and 0 bases at J, with 7 bases between the two ends. CDR3 size: 15 residues. The germline gives CDR1 SGHDT, CDR2 YYEEEE.

This chain uses TRBV11-2 with TRBJ2-1, with TRBD2 identical over 12 bases. This CDR3 spans 19 amino acids. V was clipped by 1 base and J by 9 bases; unmatched bases: 16. Germline-derived CDR1 and CDR2 are SGHAT and FQNNGV. CDR3 loop: CASSLVASGGASGLSEQFF. CDR3 nucleotide sequence: TGTGCCAGCAGCTTAGTTGCTAGCGGGGGGGCTAGCGGGTTGAGTGAGCAGTTCTTC.

CDR3 loop: CASSYNPQGSYEQYF. CDR3 bases: TGTGCCAGCAGTTACAATCCCCAGGGGTCCTACGAGCAGTACTTC. The rearrangement uses TRBV6-5 and TRBJ2-7, with D perhaps TRBD1 (6 bases). In germline, CDR1 is MNHEY, CDR2 SVGAGI. Deletions cut 2 bases from V and 1 base from J, with 12 bases between. The CDR3 has 15 residues.

In this sample, this clonotype turned up a few times. The genes are TRBV5-1 and TRBJ2-5; 7 bases align to TRBD1. The ends lost 3 bases at V and 1 base at J; junction bases unmatched: 6. This CDR3 comprises 15 residues. Germline assignment: CDR1 SGHRS and CDR2 YFSETQ. For the CDR3, the DNA is TGCGCCAGCAGCTCTTACGACAGGGCCCAAGAGACCCAGTACTTC. The encoded protein is CASSSYDRAQETQYF.

This chain joins TRBV30 and TRBJ2-2; unclear D gene. The V and J ends lost 0 bases and 4 bases respectively, with 9 bases between them. CDR3 length equals 14 residues. Looked up from germline, CDR1 is GTSNPN and CDR2 is SVGIG (reference sequence). CDR3 sequence reads: CAWSVRPFTGELFF. The CDR3 nucleotides read TGTGCCTGGAGTGTACGGCCTTTCACCGGGGAGCTGTTTTTT.

This clonotype came up a few times. The rearrangement joins TRBV6-1 to TRBJ1-2, with TRBD1 as a possible D gene (6 bases). The CDR3 runs to 13 residues. Trimming shortened V by 6 bases and J by 5 bases, and 13 bases separated the two germline ends. Germline V CDR1 and CDR2: MNHNS, SASEGT. CDR3 DNA: TGTGCCAGCAGGGGGACACCGAATTATGGCTACACCTTC. This translates into CASRGTPNYGYTF.

This clonotype was detected only a few times. The genes are TRBV12-5 and TRBJ1-5; D is uncertain. CDR3 length equals 17 residues. The germline V and J ends were trimmed by 2 bases and 0 bases, with 14 bases remaining between them. Germline values: CDR1 LGHNT, CDR2 FRNRAP. The DNA of the CDR3 is TGTGCTAGTGGTTTGTTTCGTCTGGCTGGTAGCAATCAGCCCCAGCATTTT. Protein product: CASGLFRLAGSNQPQHF.

The chain joins TRBV9 to TRBJ2-1; a possible D gene is TRBD2 (6 bases). The CDR3 consists of 16 residues. CDR1 and CDR2 from the germline V gene are SGDLS and YYNGEE. V gave up 3 bases and J gave up 5 bases, with 18 bases separating them. The CDR3 reads CASSAQTSRRDNEQFF. The CDR3 region has the DNA TGTGCCAGCAGCGCACAAACTAGCAGAAGGGACAATGAGCAGTTCTTC.